Presented here are 15 T cell receptor beta chains from one specimen sequenced in a study of tumor-infiltrating lymphocytes in primary liver carcinoma. Using a constant-region primer together with ProtoScript II reverse transcriptase, TCR beta cDNA was made from roughly 540 ng of total RNA. Three-round nested multiplex PCR performed with slightly modified ARM-PCR produced the TCR beta libraries. It was with TRBV1-TRBV30 forward primers and a C-beta reverse primer that the first two PCR rounds were run, at about 9 cycles each. TCRdb analysed the multiplex PCR reads with MiXCR anew, one entry per CDR3 protein. This table holds 310,000 or so distinct CDR3 sequences, roughly 61% found once. Both blood RNA, taken from unsorted whole blood, and germline DNA were extracted. The sample taken for sequencing was peripheral blood. These receptors were obtained from a man in his forties with primary liver carcinoma and hepatitis B virus infection.

With respect to this clonotype: An end of the junction differs from the germline gene, which may be a read error. The rearrangement joins TRBV11-2 to TRBJ2-7; D is unresolved. Germline V lookup: CDR1 SGHAT, CDR2 FQNNGV. The CDR3 totals 15 residues. The CDR3, as DNA: TGTGTCAGCAGCTTATCCTCGTGGATTACCTACGAGCGGTACTTC. Its translation: CVSSLSSWITYERYF.

In the case of this clonotype: With a much larger clone just one base away, this may be a read error. The chain combines TRBV4-2 with TRBJ2-3, with 11 positions matching TRBD2. The CDR3 is made up of 16 amino acids. Germline V gives CDR1 LGHNA, CDR2 YNFKEQ. V lost 0 bases, J lost 7 bases, and 6 bases stayed unmatched. CDR3 loop: CASSQDVLAGAYTQYF. For the CDR3, the DNA is TGTGCCAGCAGCCAAGATGTACTAGCGGGAGCATATACGCAGTATTTT.

This rearrangement joins TRBV7-9 to TRBJ2-3; 9 bases are shared with TRBD1. This CDR3 is 17 amino acids long. The trim removed 5 bases at V and 6 bases at J, leaving 15 bases unmatched. The V gene's germline CDR1 is SEHNR and CDR2 FQNEAQ (reference sequence). This CDR3 is CASSPPDRGKGVDTQYF. For the CDR3, the DNA is TGTGCCAGCAGCCCCCCGGACAGGGGAAAGGGGGTGGATACGCAGTATTTT.

In the case of this clonotype: Just one base apart from a much larger clone, this may be a read error. The V and J genes are TRBV29-1 and TRBJ1-2, with D possibly being TRBD1 (5 bases). The CDR3 runs to 11 residues. Germline V lookup: CDR1 SQVTM, CDR2 ANQGSEA. The CDR3: CSVRVENGHTF. As DNA, the CDR3 is TGCAGCGTCAGGGTAGAAAATGGCCACACCTTC.

This clonotype was counted at least ten times. The junction and the germline gene differ at one end; a read error may be behind it. The chain uses TRBV5-1 and TRBJ2-2; no definite D call. The CDR3 consists of 13 residues. CDR1 SGHRS and CDR2 YFSETQ come from the germline V gene. The DNA for the CDR3 is TGTGCCAGCAGTTTAGGTAACACCGGGGAGCTGTTTTTT. It codes for CASSLGNTGELFF.

In the case of this clonotype: A read error may produce the germline difference seen at one junction end. The chain joins TRBV6-1 to TRBJ2-2; 11 nucleotides agree with TRBD1. The CDR3 is made up of 16 amino acids. Germline loops: CDR1 MNHNS, CDR2 SASEGT. Here the CDR3 reads CVSSEWKGQGAGELFF. The CDR3 DNA sequence: TGTGTCAGCAGTGAATGGAAGGGACAGGGGGCCGGGGAGCTGTTTTTT.

The chain has TRBV7-3 and TRBJ2-7, with 12 nucleotides matching TRBD1. The CDR3 loop spans 15 amino acids. CDR1 and CDR2 (germline): SGHTA, FQGTGA. The V segment lost 1 base and the J segment 5 bases; nucleotides outside the gene matches: 3. CDR3 DNA sequence: TGTGCCAGCAGCTTAATGGGACAGGGGGCCCACGAGCAGTACTTC. Amino acid sequence: CASSLMGQGAHEQYF.

On this clonotype: One junction end does not reproduce the germline sequence, and a read error may be involved. The V gene is TRBV5-1, the J gene TRBJ2-7; D possibly uses TRBD1 or TRBD2 (5 bases each). The J call may be wrong; the DNA end is better matched by TRBJ2-5. The CDR3 has 12 amino acids. Germline V gene data show CDR1 as SGHRS and CDR2 as YFSETQ. CDR3 nucleotide sequence: TGCGCCAGTAGCTGGGACCAGAAGACCCAGTACTTC. This gives the protein CASSWDQKTQYF.

Points on this clonotype: The junction and the germline gene differ at one end; a read error may be behind it. V and J are TRBV5-6 and TRBJ2-3; tentative D call: TRBD2 (5 bases). Germline V lookup: CDR1 SGHDT, CDR2 YYEEEE. This CDR3 region has 17 residues. CDR3: CVSSLGRGRLNTDTQYF. The CDR3 region has the DNA TGTGTCAGCAGCTTGGGTCGAGGGCGTCTGAACACAGATACGCAGTATTTT.

Worth noting for this clonotype: At one end, the junction sequence differs from germline, possibly due to a read error. The chain links TRBV4-1 to TRBJ2-3; TRBD2 matches 11 bases. CDR1 and CDR2 from the germline V gene are MGHRA and YSYEKL. The length of the CDR3 is 14 residues. CDR3 in amino acids: CASRQDHTSGSRDF. The CDR3 bases are TGCGCCAGCAGACAAGATCACACTAGCGGGAGTCGGGATTTT.

To note about this clonotype: This may stem from a read error, because a much larger clone lies one nucleotide away. The gene calls are TRBV6-5 and TRBJ2-1, with D perhaps matching TRBD1 (5 bases). The CDR3 consists of 13 residues. With 7 bases removed from V and 12 bases from J, the gap between germline ends came to 19 bases. Germline-derived CDR1 and CDR2 are MNHEY and SVGAGI. The CDR3, as DNA: TGTGCCAGCACGTCTTACAGGAGTAATCGGCAGTTCTTC. This encodes CASTSYRSNRQFF.

Concerning this clonotype: This may come from a read error, since a much larger clone is one base off. The gene calls are TRBV6-1 and TRBJ1-1; D is unclear. The CDR3 spans 15 residues. Germline CDR1 is MNHNS and CDR2 is SASEGT. The CDR3: CVSSVKVNMNTEAFF. The CDR3 DNA reads TGTGTCAGCAGTGTCAAGGTCAACATGAACACTGAAGCTTTCTTT.

Of note for this clonotype: The junction does not match germline at one end; this may be a read error. V is TRBV5-4 and J is TRBJ2-1, with 9 bases that match TRBD1. CDR1 is SGHNT and CDR2 is YYREEE in the germline V gene (reference sequence). This CDR3 has 14 residues. The CDR3 sequence is CASSLQGAFNGQFF. The CDR3 DNA reads as TGTGCCAGCAGCTTACAGGGGGCTTTCAATGGGCAGTTCTTC.

This clonotype has a count of ten or more. The chain uses TRBV4-1 and TRBJ2-3; D unclear. The CDR3 sequence is 17 residues long. Trimming shortened V by 1 base and J by 4 bases, and 18 bases separated the two germline ends. CDR1 and CDR2 (germline): MGHRA, YSYEKL. Written as DNA, the CDR3 is TGCGCCAGCAGCCAAGGGATTACGAACAAACACTCAGATACGCAGTATTTT. Translated: CASSQGITNKHSDTQYF.

About this clonotype itself: Here the CDR3 omits its conserved ending phenylalanine or tryptophan, so a read error is the likely source. The chain recombines TRBV5-1 with TRBJ1-1, with a possible D match to TRBD1 (5 bases). The ends were cut back, 4 bases at V and 5 bases at J, with 15 bases in the middle. Germline loops: CDR1 SGHRS, CDR2 YFSETQ. The CDR3 contains 14 residues. The CDR3 is CASSQSTVRTEAFY. The CDR3 DNA sequence: TGCGCCAGCAGCCAATCGACAGTTCGAACTGAAGCTTTCTAT.